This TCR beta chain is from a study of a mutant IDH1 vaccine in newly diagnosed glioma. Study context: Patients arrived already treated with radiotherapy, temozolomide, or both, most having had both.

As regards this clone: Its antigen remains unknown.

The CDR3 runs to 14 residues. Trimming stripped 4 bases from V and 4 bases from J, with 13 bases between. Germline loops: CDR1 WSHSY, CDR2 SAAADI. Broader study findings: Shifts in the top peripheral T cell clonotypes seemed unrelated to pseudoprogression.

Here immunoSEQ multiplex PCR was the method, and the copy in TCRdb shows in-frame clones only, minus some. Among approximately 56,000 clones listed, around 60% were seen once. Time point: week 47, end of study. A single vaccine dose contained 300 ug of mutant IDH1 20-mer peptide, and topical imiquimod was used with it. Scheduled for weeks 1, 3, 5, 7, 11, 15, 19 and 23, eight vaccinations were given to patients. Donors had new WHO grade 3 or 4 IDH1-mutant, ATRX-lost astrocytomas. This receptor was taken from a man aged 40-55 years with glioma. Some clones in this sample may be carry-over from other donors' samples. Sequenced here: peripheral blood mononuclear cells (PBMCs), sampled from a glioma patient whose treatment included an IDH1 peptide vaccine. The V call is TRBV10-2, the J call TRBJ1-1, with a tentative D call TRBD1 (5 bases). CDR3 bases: TGCGCCAGCAGTGCCCAGGGCGGGACCACTGAAGCTTTCTTT. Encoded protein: CASSAQGGTTEAFF.